The 16 T cell receptor beta chains below were found in one sample sequenced in a study of T cell responses to AZD1222 COVID-19 vaccine (dated by TCRdb to about 2021). In the paper's terms, the time point label means: baseline before first vaccination. The library was produced with the immunoSEQ multiplex PCR assay. The clones in this table, taken by TCRdb from immuneACCESS, are in-frame only. Not every clone is retained; where verified, under half of the shortfall comes from an unresolved V gene, and the cause of the rest is unknown. The sample has 100,000 to 150,000 clones on record, 88% of them singletons. The ten largest make up about 4.7% of the sample. The input for sequencing was peripheral blood, taken on day 0 of AZD1222 vaccination. Receptors originate from an adult in good health.

The V call is TRBV5-5, the J call TRBJ2-3; tentatively, D is TRBD2 (5 bases). V lost 3 bases, J lost 1 base, and 15 bases lay in between. CDR3 size: 16 residues. Germline CDR1 reads SGHKS; CDR2 reads YYEKEE (reference sequence). The CDR3 protein is CASSSVLDMGTDTQYF. Written as DNA, the CDR3 is TGTGCCAGCAGCTCCGTACTAGATATGGGCACAGATACGCAGTATTTT.

The CDR3 sequence: CASSLAAGRTEAFF. CDR3 bases: TGTGCCAGCAGCTTAGCGGCAGGGAGGACTGAAGCTTTCTTT. The chain employs TRBV11-3 and TRBJ1-1, with a possible D match to TRBD1 (5 bases). This CDR3 spans 14 amino acids. V was clipped by 1 base and J by 5 bases, with 11 bases between them. The germline V gene has CDR1 SGHNT and CDR2 YENEEA.

This sequence joins TRBV27 and TRBJ2-1; 7 nucleotides line up with TRBD1. In germline, CDR1 is MNHEY, CDR2 SMNVEV (reference sequence). The CDR3 contains 16 residues. Germline trimming cut 0 bases from V and 4 bases from J; bases unmatched to any gene: 6. This chain's CDR3 is CASSLSIGTVYNEQFF. The CDR3 nucleotides read TGTGCCAGCAGTTTATCGATCGGGACAGTTTACAATGAGCAGTTCTTC.

This rearrangement joins TRBV6-5 to TRBJ1-5; possible D gene TRBD1, 5 bases. V lost 8 bases and J 0 bases, leaving 14 bases between the germline ends. CDR3 length equals 15 residues. Germline CDR1 MNHEY, CDR2 SVGAGI. The CDR3 sequence: CASGTGSYSNQPQHF. As DNA, the CDR3 is TGTGCCAGCGGGACGGGGTCCTATAGCAATCAGCCCCAGCATTTT.

V usage is TRBV6-5 and J usage is TRBJ2-1, with 7 bases fitting TRBD1. This CDR3 region has 12 residues. The V gene end was trimmed by 4 bases and the J gene end by 9 bases; junction bases not matched to a gene: 3. Germline assignment: CDR1 MNHEY and CDR2 SVGAGI. The CDR3, as DNA: TGTGCCAGCAGTTCACAGGGGCGTGAGCAGTTCTTC. Protein sequence: CASSSQGREQFF.

The V call is TRBV3-1 (or the pseudogene TRBV3-2), the J call TRBJ1-2; 11 bases align to TRBD1. V trimming: 5 bases; J trimming: 3 bases; junction bases outside the gene matches: 8. The CDR3 has 16 residues. Germline assignment: CDR1 LGHDT and CDR2 YNNKEL (reference sequence). The CDR3 region has the DNA TGTGCCAGCAGCGCGACCGGGACAGGGGGATACTATGGCTACACCTTC. Translated, it gives CASSATGTGGYYGYTF.

The table lists this clone with a count of one. The J gene is TRBJ2-5, the V gene TRBV7-2, with 7 bases lining up with TRBD2. V was pared by 5 bases and J by 5 bases, with 8 bases of the junction left unmatched. CDR1 and CDR2 (germline): SGHTA, FQGNSA. CDR3 length equals 14 residues. CDR3 amino acids: CASSLGGFGETQYF. CDR3 nucleotide sequence: TGTGCCAGCAGCCTGGGGGGGTTTGGGGAGACCCAGTACTTC.

This chain uses TRBV11-3 with TRBJ1-4, with D uncertain. V was trimmed by 5 bases and J by 17 bases, leaving 6 bases between them. This CDR3 has 8 residues. CDR1 SGHNT and CDR2 YENEEA come from the germline V gene. In DNA form, the CDR3 reads TGTGCCAGCAGCATACAATTTTTT. Translated, it gives CASSIQFF.

Sample share makes this clone medium-sized. The gene calls are TRBV6-1 and TRBJ1-5; possible D gene TRBD1, 5 bases. The CDR3 is 15 amino acids. CDR1 MNHNS and CDR2 SASEGT come from the germline V gene. The germline V and J ends were trimmed by 0 bases and 0 bases, with 6 bases remaining between them. CDR3 region: CASSEATGSNQPQHF. The CDR3 DNA sequence: TGTGCCAGCAGTGAAGCCACAGGTAGCAATCAGCCCCAGCATTTT.

This clone appeared a single time. V gene TRBV4-1 combines with J gene TRBJ1-5; 7 bases map to TRBD1. Per the germline V gene, CDR1 is MGHRA and CDR2 is YSYEKL. The CDR3 sequence is 14 residues long. V dropped 8 bases and J dropped 4; count of bases not matched to a gene: 8. The CDR3 DNA is TGCGCCAGCGGGAGGACAGGTTATAATCAGCCCCAGCATTTT. Amino acids: CASGRTGYNQPQHF.

The V and J genes are TRBV24-1 and TRBJ1-1; D not resolved. Germline CDR1 is KGHDR and CDR2 is SFDVKD. The CDR3 is 15 amino acids. The V end was cut by 3 bases, the J end by 2 bases, with 12 bases between. The CDR3 coding sequence is TGTGCCACCAGTGATCATGACACCCCCAACACTGAAGCTTTCTTT. It codes for CATSDHDTPNTEAFF.

The V call is TRBV19, the J call TRBJ2-4; 9 bases align to TRBD1. The germline V gene encodes CDR1 LNHDA and CDR2 SQIVND (reference sequence). The CDR3 length is 14 residues. Unmatched junction bases numbered 4, after V lost 4 bases and J lost 6 bases. The CDR3 loop is CASSTTGQGNIQYF. For the CDR3, the DNA is TGTGCCAGTAGTACTACGGGACAGGGAAACATTCAGTACTTC.

J is TRBJ2-5 and V is TRBV7-2, with 9 bases lining up with TRBD2. The CDR3 spans 15 residues. The ends lost 5 bases at V and 4 bases at J; junction bases unmatched: 8. Germline loops: CDR1 SGHTA, CDR2 FQGNSA. The CDR3 nucleotides read TGTGCCAGCAGCGACCGGGCGGGGGGGGCAGAGACCCAGTACTTC. Residues: CASSDRAGGAETQYF.

The rearrangement joins TRBV24-1 to TRBJ2-1, with D tentatively TRBD1 (6 bases). Germline CDR1 is KGHDR and CDR2 is SFDVKD. Trimming took off 3 bases at V and 0 bases at J, with 14 bases between the two ends. There are 17 residues in the CDR3. Written as DNA, the CDR3 is TGTGCCACCAGTGATAGGGACACCCAAAACTCCTACAATGAGCAGTTCTTC. As protein: CATSDRDTQNSYNEQFF.

CDR3 in amino acids: CASSWTSGQETQYF. The DNA of the CDR3 is TGTGCCAGCAGCTGGACTAGCGGCCAAGAGACCCAGTACTTC. The rearrangement links TRBV7-2 to TRBJ2-5; 10 positions agree with TRBD2. From germline, CDR1 is SGHTA and CDR2 FQGNSA. The CDR3 has 14 residues. Trimming at V came to 4 bases and at J to 1 base, leaving 0 bases not matched to a gene.

The chain links TRBV27 to TRBJ2-3; perhaps TRBD2 as D (5 bases). V lost 8 bases and J 6 bases, leaving 9 bases between the germline ends. CDR1 is MNHEY, CDR2 SMNVEV, per germline (reference sequence). The CDR3 covers 11 residues. The CDR3 coding sequence is TGTGCCAGCCGAGGGTGGGATACGCAGTATTTT. Translated, it gives CASRGWDTQYF.